The 9 T cell receptor beta chains given below trace back to one sample, sequenced in a study of OX40 agonist ivuxolimab in advanced cancers. Library prep was done by the immunoSEQ multiplex PCR assay. TCRdb took over this immuneACCESS table, retaining in-frame rearrangements with V and J assigned. Such tables are incomplete; in checked studies, under half of the missing clones stem from an unresolved V gene, and the remainder is unexplained. The sample data list about 53,000 clones, and approximately 90% of these were observed just once. Roughly 10% of the sample comes from the top ten. Specimen: CD4+ or CD8+ T cells sorted from blood, collected in a trial of the OX40 agonist ivuxolimab. The source of these receptors is an adult with an advanced solid tumor such as melanoma, head and neck, liver or kidney cancer.

The rearrangement links TRBV27 to TRBJ2-1; weak D call: TRBD1 (5 bases). Germline V gene data show CDR1 as MNHEY and CDR2 as SMNVEV (reference sequence). Trimming removed 1 base from V and 7 bases from J, with 8 bases in between. This CDR3 is built from 13 residues. The CDR3 DNA reads TGTGCCAGCAGTTTATTATCAGGGAATGAGCAGTTCTTC. This encodes CASSLLSGNEQFF.

The CDR3 loop is CASSLNQGRTEAFF. CDR3 in DNA: TGTGCCAGCAGCTTGAACCAGGGTCGAACTGAAGCTTTCTTT. The chain links TRBV5-4 to TRBJ1-1; the D gene is possibly TRBD1 (5 bases). V was trimmed by 1 base and J by 5 bases, leaving 12 bases between them. This CDR3 is 14 amino acids long. CDR1 is SGHNT, CDR2 YYREEE, per germline (reference sequence).

The CDR3 here is CASSDGLNTEAFF. CDR3 nucleotides: TGTGCCAGCAGTGACGGACTGAACACTGAAGCTTTCTTT. The J gene is TRBJ1-1, the V gene TRBV6-1, with D hard to call. There are 13 residues in the CDR3. Germline-derived CDR1 and CDR2 are MNHNS and SASEGT. The germline V and J ends were trimmed by 3 bases and 0 bases, with 5 bases remaining between them.

V and J are TRBV11-3 and TRBJ1-2; possible D gene TRBD1, 6 bases. With 6 bases removed from V and 9 bases from J, the gap between germline ends came to 23 bases. Germline CDR1 and CDR2: SGHNT and YENEEA. The CDR3 is 15 amino acids. The CDR3 loop reads CASSSETDGRGRYTF. As DNA, the CDR3 is TGTGCCAGCAGTTCAGAAACGGACGGCCGGGGGCGCTACACCTTC.

This chain uses TRBV6-1 with TRBJ1-5; D not resolved. The germline V and J ends were trimmed by 0 bases and 11 bases, with 14 bases remaining between them. CDR3 size: 14 residues. In germline, CDR1 is MNHNS, CDR2 SASEGT. The DNA of the CDR3 is TGTGCCAGCAGTGAAGCGCTGAGGGCATCAGCCCAGCATTTT. Translated: CASSEALRASAQHF.

The chain joins TRBV19 to TRBJ1-4; tentatively, D is TRBD1 (6 bases). V dropped 2 bases and J dropped 7 bases, with 11 bases sitting between them. From germline, CDR1 is LNHDA and CDR2 SQIVND (reference sequence). The CDR3 runs to 14 residues. The CDR3 spells CASSIRQGSEKLFF. The DNA of the CDR3 is TGTGCCAGTAGTATAAGGCAGGGGTCTGAAAAACTGTTTTTT.

CDR3 coding DNA: TGTGCCAGCAGTTCCCCGGGACTAGCGGGAGTTCGGCAGTACTTC. Its translation: CASSSPGLAGVRQYF. The chain combines TRBV6-5 with TRBJ2-7, with 14 nucleotides matching TRBD2. CDR1 is MNHEY, CDR2 SVGAGI, per germline. The length of the CDR3 is 15 residues. Losses at the gene ends were 4 bases for V and 9 bases for J; bases not matched to a gene: 8.

The gene calls are TRBV9 and TRBJ1-1; unclear D gene. The V gene lost 2 bases and the J gene lost 1 base, with 9 bases spanning the gap. Germline CDR1 is SGDLS and CDR2 is YYNGEE. CDR3 length: 14 amino acids. CDR3 loop: CASSVSSENTEAFF. The CDR3 DNA is TGTGCCAGCAGCGTGAGTTCGGAGAACACTGAAGCTTTCTTT.

The rearrangement joins TRBV19 to TRBJ2-3, with 12 nucleotides matching TRBD2. CDR1 is LNHDA and CDR2 is SQIVND in the germline V gene (reference sequence). CDR3 size: 16 residues. V gave up 3 bases and J gave up 3 bases; unmatched junction bases: 4. The CDR3 DNA reads as TGTGCCAGTAGTATCGGCCTAGCGGGAGGGACAGATACGCAGTATTTT. Its protein is CASSIGLAGGTDTQYF.